This entry features one T cell receptor beta chain sequence. Its specificity is not known. After removal of 10 bases from V and 11 bases from J, the junction contained 14 bases not matched to a gene. The germline CDR1 and CDR2 sequences are MNHEY and SMNVEV (reference sequence). CDR3 length: 14 residues. These data are taken from a study of post-analysis software for immune sequencing data. At the level of the study: As for disease course, relapsing-remitting, secondary progressive and progressive-relapsing multiple sclerosis were all included. Whole-study findings and limits: In patients, four to six TRBV segments were more frequent than in controls, with TRBV5-6, TRBV5-1 and TRBV20-1 among them.

TCR beta libraries were prepared from cDNA with unique molecular identifiers. One entry per CDR3 protein results from TCRdb running MiXCR on the PCR reads. The sample shows hundreds of thousands of distinct CDR3 sequences, 35% to 40% of them seen only once. V usage is TRBV27 and J usage is TRBJ2-5, with 12 bases that match TRBD2. What was sequenced was blood. This sequence was found in a girl between 10 and 17 years old with multiple sclerosis. The DNA of the CDR3 is TGTGCCACATGGACTAGCGGGACCCTGAGGGAGCAGTACTTC. Translating gives CATWTSGTLREQYF.